A selection of T cell receptor beta chains follows, all from one sample in a study of OX40 agonist ivuxolimab in advanced cancers. The repertoire was sequenced with immunoSEQ multiplex PCR; TCRdb's copy has only in-frame clones and lacks some. The sample has fewer than 55,000 clones; 80% to 90% are singletons. Source: CD4+ or CD8+ T cells sorted from blood, taken in a trial of the OX40 agonist ivuxolimab. These TCRs come from an adult with an advanced solid tumor such as melanoma, head and neck, liver or kidney cancer. The CDR3 runs from the conserved cysteine through the conserved F or W. A D gene is named only where the DNA matches it firmly. Clone size appears in some rows only: once, few, many, or a class for an expanded clone.

>.|TRBV6-1|TRBJ1-4|.
CASSEAFGGIGEKLFF
TGTGCCAGCAGTGAAGCTTTTGGGGGGATCGGTGAAAAACTGTTTTTT
>TRBD1|TRBV9|TRBJ2-2|.
CASSVRGQGDTGELFF
TGTGCCAGCAGCGTAAGGGGACAGGGGGACACCGGGGAGCTGTTTTTT
>.|TRBV21-1|TRBJ1-2|.
CASRWTGANYGYTF
TGTGCCAGCAGATGGACAGGGGCTAACTATGGCTACACCTTC
>TRBD1|TRBV6-1|TRBJ2-1|once
CASSARDRDPYNEQFF
TGTGCCAGCAGTGCCCGTGACAGGGATCCCTACAATGAGCAGTTCTTC
>.|TRBV5-1|TRBJ2-4|.
CASSLYSRGRENIQYF
TGCGCCAGCAGCTTGTATAGCCGGGGCCGGGAAAACATTCAGTACTTC
>.|TRBV4-2|TRBJ2-1|few
CASSQQISWPYNEQFF
TGTGCCAGCAGCCAACAAATAAGTTGGCCCTACAATGAGCAGTTCTTC
>.|TRBV6-5|TRBJ1-5|.
CASSLDRQNQPQHF
TGTGCCAGCAGCTTAGACAGGCAGAATCAGCCCCAGCATTTT
>TRBD1|TRBV10-2|TRBJ1-5|.
CASRSTGGGQPQHF
TGCGCCAGCAGATCTACAGGGGGCGGTCAGCCCCAGCATTTT
>TRBD2|TRBV5-1|TRBJ2-7|.
CASSLEASGMNEQYF
TGCGCCAGCAGCTTGGAGGCTAGCGGGATGAACGAGCAGTACTTC
>TRBD2|TRBV4-1|TRBJ2-1|.
CASSQGPAGGDNEQFF
TGCGCCAGCAGCCAAGGCCCAGCGGGAGGGGACAATGAGCAGTTCTTC
>TRBD1|TRBV5-5|TRBJ1-6|.
CASSLVGTGISYNSPLHF
TGTGCCAGCAGCTTAGTGGGGACAGGGATCTCCTATAATTCACCCCTCCACTTT
>.|TRBV28|TRBJ2-3|.
CASSVYADTQYF
TGTGCCAGCTCAGTTTACGCAGATACGCAGTATTTT
>.|TRBV7-2|TRBJ2-1|.
CASSQRPPGSSYNEQFF
TGTGCCAGCAGTCAGAGGCCCCCAGGAAGCTCCTACAATGAGCAGTTCTTC
>TRBD1|TRBV29-1|TRBJ1-4|.
CSVGTGGTSNEKLFF
TGCAGCGTGGGGACAGGGGGCACGTCTAATGAAAAACTGTTTTTT
>.|TRBV7-6|TRBJ2-3|once
CASSTIGQRDTDTQYF
TGTGCCAGCAGCACCATCGGCCAAAGGGATACAGATACGCAGTATTTT
>TRBD2|TRBV30|TRBJ2-5|once
CARAGGSQETQYF
TGTGCCCGGGCTGGCGGGAGCCAAGAGACCCAGTACTTC